Listed below are T cell receptor beta chains from one sample, sequenced in a study of blood T cell repertoires in COVID-19. The repertoire was sequenced with immunoSEQ multiplex PCR; TCRdb's copy has only in-frame clones and lacks some. This sample has 300,000 to 350,000 clones; roughly 89% occur once, and the top ten carry approximately 9%. The specimen was PBMCs or T cells enriched from blood (not recorded which). The receptors here all came from a woman aged 18 to 35 who had recovered from COVID-19. Each CDR3 is given with its conserved first and last residue. The D gene is left open where the match is weak. Some rows mark clone size as missing; the rest say once, few, many or name a class of expanded clone.

NA,NA,TRBJ2-5,TRBV28,TGTGCCAGCAGTTTATATAGAAGAATGCGGGAGACCCAGTACTTC,CASSLYRRMRETQYF
TRBD2,NA,TRBJ2-7,TRBV6-5,TGTGCCAGCAGTCAGGGACTAGCGGCATCCTACGAGCAGTACTTC,CASSQGLAASYEQYF
NA,NA,TRBJ1-1,TRBV2,TGTGCCAGCCCCAAAGGAGACAGTCTTGAAGCTTTCTTT,CASPKGDSLEAFF
NA,NA,TRBJ1-6,TRBV12-3/TRBV12-4,TGTGCCAGCACCTGGGGAGATTCACCCCTCCACTTT,CASTWGDSPLHF
NA,NA,TRBJ2-7,TRBV23-1,TGCGCCAGCAGTCAAACAGCCTACGAGCAGTACTTC,CASSQTAYEQYF
NA,NA,TRBJ2-2,TRBV27,TGTGCCAGCAGTCCCCCTACGGCCGGGGAGCTGTTTTTT,CASSPPTAGELFF
TRBD1,NA,TRBJ1-2,TRBV7-2,TGTGCCAGCAGCTTAAATGCTCGGACAGGGGAAAAGGGCTACACCTTC,CASSLNARTGEKGYTF
NA,NA,TRBJ1-5,TRBV6-8,TGTGCCAGCAGAGACATCAATGAGATTACGCAGCCCCAGCATTTT,CASRDINEITQPQHF
NA,once,TRBJ1-2,TRBV7-9,TGTGCCAGCAGCTTAGCCGGGACAAGAAAGAACTATGGCTACACCTTC,CASSLAGTRKNYGYTF
NA,NA,TRBJ1-1,TRBV4-3,TGCGCCAGCAGCCAAGATGAAGCTGGGGCGAACACTGAAGCTTTCTTT,CASSQDEAGANTEAFF
NA,NA,TRBJ1-2,TRBV7-6,TGTGCCAGCAGCATAACCGACCTATCTCCGGGGGGCTACACCTTC,CASSITDLSPGGYTF
NA,few,TRBJ1-1,TRBV10-3,TGTGCCATCAGTGAGTCGATGGGTAGGGGTACTGAAGCTTTCTTT,CAISESMGRGTEAFF
TRBD2,NA,TRBJ2-2,TRBV5-6,TGTGCCAGCAGCTTAGGGTCTAGCGGGAGGGCCTCCGGGGAGCTGTTTTTT,CASSLGSSGRASGELFF
TRBD1,NA,TRBJ1-2,TRBV7-2,TGTGCCAGCAGCATACAGGGGTATTATGGCTACACCTTC,CASSIQGYYGYTF
NA,NA,TRBJ2-5,TRBV28,TGTGCCAGCAGTTTATCCCGTTGGCGCAACTTGGGTCTAGCTTCGGAGACCCAGTACTTC,CASSLSRWRNLGLASETQYF
NA,NA,TRBJ1-6,TRBV18,TGTGCCAGCTCACCCCAGGACTCGTTCGGATGGGATTCACCCCTCCACTTT,CASSPQDSFGWDSPLHF
TRBD2,NA,TRBJ2-7,TRBV7-2,TGTGCCAGCAGCCACCCTTCGGGACTAGCGGGAGGGGAGTACTACGAGCAGTACTTC,CASSHPSGLAGGEYYEQYF
NA,NA,TRBJ1-5,TRBV7-8,TGTGCCAGCAGCCCCCAGTGGTTGGAGCCCCAGCATTTT,CASSPQWLEPQHF
TRBD1,NA,TRBJ1-2,TRBV6-1,TGTGCCAGCAGTGACCGACAGGGTAGGGACTATGGCTACACCTTC,CASSDRQGRDYGYTF
TRBD1,NA,TRBJ1-1,TRBV27,TGTGCCAGCAGTTCATTACAGGGGATGAACACTGAAGCTTTCTTT,CASSSLQGMNTEAFF
NA,NA,TRBJ1-4,TRBV5-4,TGTGCCAGCAGCTTTTCGACAGGACGAAATGAAAAACTGTTTTTT,CASSFSTGRNEKLFF
NA,NA,TRBJ1-6,TRBV3-1/TRBV3-2,TGTGCCAGCAGCCAGGCCGTGGCGGGTTCACCCCTCCACTTT,CASSQAVAGSPLHF
NA,once,TRBJ1-2,TRBV9,TGTGCCAGCAGCGTTTCCGGGAAGGCGTCTGGCTACACCTTC,CASSVSGKASGYTF
TRBD1,NA,TRBJ2-7,TRBV6-5,TGTGCCAGCAGCCACCGGGACAGGGGCAACGAGCAGTACTTC,CASSHRDRGNEQYF
NA,NA,TRBJ2-3,TRBV7-2,TGTGCCAGCAGCTCGCAAGGAACAGATAGCACAGATACGCAGTATTTT,CASSSQGTDSTDTQYF
TRBD2,NA,TRBJ2-3,TRBV4-3,TGCGCCAGCAGCCAAGAGTATACGAGCGGGGCAGATACGCAGTATTTT,CASSQEYTSGADTQYF
TRBD1,NA,TRBJ1-4,TRBV28,TGTGCCAGCAGCCTGACAGGGGCGGCTAATGAAAAACTGTTTTTT,CASSLTGAANEKLFF
NA,NA,TRBJ1-1,TRBV5-5,TGTGCCAGCAGCTTGAGAGGCAGCGAGGTGTTCATGAACACTGAAGCTTTCTTT,CASSLRGSEVFMNTEAFF
TRBD2,NA,TRBJ2-7,TRBV10-3,TGTGCCATTTCGGCTAGCGGGAGCTCCTACGAGCAGTACTTC,CAISASGSSYEQYF
NA,NA,TRBJ1-3,TRBV7-3,TGTGCCAGAAGGGAGGGGAAGATTGCTGGAAACACCATATATTTT,CARREGKIAGNTIYF
TRBD1,NA,TRBJ1-2,TRBV5-1,TGCGCCAGCAGCCCAGGGACAGGGACAACCACAGGTGGCTACACCTTC,CASSPGTGTTTGGYTF
TRBD1,NA,TRBJ1-2,TRBV11-2,TGTGCCAGCAGCTTAGGGACAGGGGACGGCTACACCTTC,CASSLGTGDGYTF
TRBD1,NA,TRBJ2-1,TRBV28,TGTGCCAGCAGTTTATTAGGGGGCGGTACCAATGAGCAGTTCTTC,CASSLLGGGTNEQFF
NA,NA,TRBJ1-1,TRBV21-1,TGTGCCAGCACCAACCAGGGTATGAACACTGAAGCTTTCTTT,CASTNQGMNTEAFF
TRBD1,NA,TRBJ1-1,TRBV15,TGTGCCACCAGCAGAGACTACTCTAAACAGGGGACTGAAGCTTTCTTT,CATSRDYSKQGTEAFF
NA,once,TRBJ1-1,TRBV4-3,TGCGCCAGCAGCCAAGAATCGCACACGATGGTGAACACTGAAGCTTTCTTT,CASSQESHTMVNTEAFF
NA,NA,TRBJ2-3,TRBV9,TGTGCCAGCAGCGGTCGAACTAGCACAGATACGCAGTATTTT,CASSGRTSTDTQYF
NA,NA,TRBJ1-4,TRBV10-1,TGCGCCAGCAGTGAGACTAAACAGGGAGCTAATGAAAAACTGTTTTTT,CASSETKQGANEKLFF
TRBD1,NA,TRBJ2-2,TRBV13,TGTGCCAGCAGCTTAGGCCGACAGGGTTGGACCGGGGAGCTGTTTTTT,CASSLGRQGWTGELFF
NA,NA,TRBJ1-3,TRBV13,TGTGCCAGCAGCCCGAACAGAAACACCATATATTTT,CASSPNRNTIYF
TRBD2,NA,TRBJ2-1,TRBV28,TGTGCCAGCAGTAATCCTCCGGGACTAGCGGGACCTAATGAGCAGTTCTTC,CASSNPPGLAGPNEQFF
TRBD2,NA,TRBJ2-3,TRBV9,TGTGCCAGCAGCGTAGCTATGCCCAGCGGGGGGGTCGTAACTGGAACTAGCACAGATACGCAGTATTTT,CASSVAMPSGGVVTGTSTDTQYF
TRBD1,NA,TRBJ2-2,TRBV19,TGTGCCAGCCTGGACAGGAATAGCTACTACACCGGGGAGCTGTTTTTT,CASLDRNSYYTGELFF
TRBD1,NA,TRBJ2-2,TRBV2,TGTGCCAGCAGTGAACAGGGGGCCACCGGGGAGCTGTTTTTT,CASSEQGATGELFF
TRBD1,NA,TRBJ1-2,TRBV28,TGTGCCAGCAGTTTGACAGGGAAATTCGGTGGCTACACCTTC,CASSLTGKFGGYTF
NA,once,TRBJ1-2,TRBV19,TGTGCCAGTATGTTCGGGGGAGTGAAATCTGGCTACACCTTC,CASMFGGVKSGYTF
TRBD2,NA,TRBJ2-1,TRBV2,TGTGCCAGCAGTCACTACGCATACAGCCAGCGGGGGGGTGAGCAGTTCTTC,CASSHYAYSQRGGEQFF
TRBD1,NA,TRBJ2-5,TRBV28,TGTGCCAGCAGTTTATACAGGGGTCAAGAGACCCAGTACTTC,CASSLYRGQETQYF
TRBD2,NA,TRBJ2-3,TRBV6-2/TRBV6-3,TGTGCCAGCAGTCCCGGACTAGCCGCAGATACGCAGTATTTT,CASSPGLAADTQYF
NA,NA,TRBJ2-5,TRBV30,TGTGCCTGGGCCGCGGTGGCGAAAGAGACCCAGTACTTC,CAWAAVAKETQYF
TRBD1,NA,TRBJ2-7,TRBV20-1,TGCAGTGCTAGTGATAGGACAGGGAGGTACGAGCAGTACTTC,CSASDRTGRYEQYF
NA,NA,TRBJ2-3,TRBV28,TGTGCCAGCAGACTACCCGGTTTGGGTTACTCTAGCACAGATACGCAGTATTTT,CASRLPGLGYSSTDTQYF
TRBD1,NA,TRBJ1-1,TRBV11-1,TGTGCCAGCAGCCCAGACAGGGAACGAGAAGCTTTCTTT,CASSPDREREAFF
NA,NA,TRBJ2-5,TRBV6-5,TGTGCCAGCGGGGGGAGAGAGGGAGAGACCCAGTACTTC,CASGGREGETQYF
NA,NA,TRBJ2-3,TRBV5-6,TGTGCCAGCAGCTTGGGGATGGAGAGTCACACAGATACGCAGTATTTT,CASSLGMESHTDTQYF
TRBD1,NA,TRBJ2-1,TRBV5-1,TGCGCCAGCAGCGTGACAGGGAATAGAGAGCAGTTCTTC,CASSVTGNREQFF
NA,few,TRBJ1-5,TRBV5-8,TGTGCCAGCAGCTTGGCTTTCGGGAGTGGCCAGCCCCAGCATTTT,CASSLAFGSGQPQHF
TRBD1,NA,TRBJ2-1,TRBV4-1,TGCGCCAGCAGCTTACGGGACAGTTACAATGAGCAGTTCTTC,CASSLRDSYNEQFF
NA,NA,TRBJ1-1,TRBV9,TGTGCCAGCAGCCCCCGGGTGAACACTGAAGCTTTCTTT,CASSPRVNTEAFF
NA,NA,TRBJ1-5,TRBV27,TGTGCCAGCAGTTTTCTTGCCTCTGGCGGGGGATATCAGCCCCAGCATTTT,CASSFLASGGGYQPQHF